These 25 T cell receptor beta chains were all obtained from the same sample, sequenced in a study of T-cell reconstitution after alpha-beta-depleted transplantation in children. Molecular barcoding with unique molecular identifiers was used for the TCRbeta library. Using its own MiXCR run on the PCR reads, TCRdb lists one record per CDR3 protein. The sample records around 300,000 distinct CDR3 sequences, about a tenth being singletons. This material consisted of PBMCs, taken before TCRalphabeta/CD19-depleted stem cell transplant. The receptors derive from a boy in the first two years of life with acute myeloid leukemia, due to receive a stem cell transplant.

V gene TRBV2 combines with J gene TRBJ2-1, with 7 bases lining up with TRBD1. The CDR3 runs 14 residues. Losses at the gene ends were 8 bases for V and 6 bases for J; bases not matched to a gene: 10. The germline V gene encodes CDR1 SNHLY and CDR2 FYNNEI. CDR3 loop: CASRAGGSPNEQFF. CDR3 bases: TGTGCCAGCCGCGCAGGGGGAAGCCCCAATGAGCAGTTCTTC. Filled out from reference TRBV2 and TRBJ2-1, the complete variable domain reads EPEVTQTPSHQVTQMGQEVILRCVPISNHLYFYWYRQILGQKVEFLVSFYNNEISEKSEIFDDQFSVERPDGSNFTLKIRSTKLEDSAMYFCASRAGGSPNEQFFGPGTRLTVL.

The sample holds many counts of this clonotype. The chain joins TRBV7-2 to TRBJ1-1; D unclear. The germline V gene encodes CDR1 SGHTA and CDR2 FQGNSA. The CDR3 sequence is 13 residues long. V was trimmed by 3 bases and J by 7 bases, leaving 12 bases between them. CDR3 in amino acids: CASSFSDNYEAFF. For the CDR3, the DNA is TGTGCCAGCAGCTTCTCGGATAACTATGAAGCTTTCTTT.

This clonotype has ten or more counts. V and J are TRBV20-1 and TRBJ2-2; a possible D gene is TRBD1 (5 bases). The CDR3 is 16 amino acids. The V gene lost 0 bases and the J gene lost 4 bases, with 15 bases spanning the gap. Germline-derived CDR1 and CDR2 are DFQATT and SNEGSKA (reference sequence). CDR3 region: CSARDRRQGGTGELFF. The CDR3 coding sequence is TGCAGTGCTAGAGACAGGCGGCAGGGCGGCACCGGGGAGCTGTTTTTT.

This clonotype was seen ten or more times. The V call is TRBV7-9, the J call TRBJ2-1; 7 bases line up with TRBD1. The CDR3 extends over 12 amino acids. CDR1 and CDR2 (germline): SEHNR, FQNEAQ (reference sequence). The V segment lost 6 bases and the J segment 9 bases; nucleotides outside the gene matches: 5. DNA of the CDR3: TGTGCCAGCAGTCAACAGGGGCGTGAGCAGTTCTTC. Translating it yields CASSQQGREQFF.

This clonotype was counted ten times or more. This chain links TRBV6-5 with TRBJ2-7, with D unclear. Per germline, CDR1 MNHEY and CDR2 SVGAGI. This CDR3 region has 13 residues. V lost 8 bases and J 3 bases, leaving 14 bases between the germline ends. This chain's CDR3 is CASASSRDYEQYF. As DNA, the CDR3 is TGTGCCAGCGCGTCCTCAAGGGACTACGAGCAGTACTTC.

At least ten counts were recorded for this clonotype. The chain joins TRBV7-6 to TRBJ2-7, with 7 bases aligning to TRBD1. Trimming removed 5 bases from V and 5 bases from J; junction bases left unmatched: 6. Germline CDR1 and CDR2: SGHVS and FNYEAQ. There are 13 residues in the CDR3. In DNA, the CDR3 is TGTGCCAGCAGCCTCGACAGGGTTAACGAGCAGTACTTC. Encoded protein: CASSLDRVNEQYF.

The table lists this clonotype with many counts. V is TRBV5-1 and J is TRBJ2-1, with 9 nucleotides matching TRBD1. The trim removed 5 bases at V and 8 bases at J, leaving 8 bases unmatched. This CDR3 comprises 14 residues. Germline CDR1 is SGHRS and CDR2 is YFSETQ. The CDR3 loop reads CASSRQGGRDEQFF. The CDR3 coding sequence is TGCGCCAGCAGTAGACAGGGGGGAAGGGATGAGCAGTTCTTC.

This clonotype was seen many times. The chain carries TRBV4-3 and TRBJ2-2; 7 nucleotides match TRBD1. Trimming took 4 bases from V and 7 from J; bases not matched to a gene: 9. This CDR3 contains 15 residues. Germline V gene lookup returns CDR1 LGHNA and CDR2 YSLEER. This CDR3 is CASSPSQGNNGELFF. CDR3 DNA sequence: TGCGCCAGCAGCCCTTCACAGGGGAATAACGGGGAGCTGTTTTTT.

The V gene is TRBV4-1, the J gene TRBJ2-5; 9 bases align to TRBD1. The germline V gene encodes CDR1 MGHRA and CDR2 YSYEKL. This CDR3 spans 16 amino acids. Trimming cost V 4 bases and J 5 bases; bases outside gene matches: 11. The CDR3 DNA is TGCGCCAGCAGCCTCCCGGGGACAGGGATGGGGGAGACCCAGTACTTC. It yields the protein CASSLPGTGMGETQYF.

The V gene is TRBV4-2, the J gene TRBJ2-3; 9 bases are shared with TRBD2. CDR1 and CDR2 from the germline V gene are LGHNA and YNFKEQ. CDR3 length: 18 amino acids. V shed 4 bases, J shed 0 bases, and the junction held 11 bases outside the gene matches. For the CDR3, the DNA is TGTGCCAGCAGCCCGGAGGGTAGCGGGAGTATGAGCACAGATACGCAGTATTTT. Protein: CASSPEGSGSMSTDTQYF.

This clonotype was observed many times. The CDR3 DNA follows: TGCAGCGTTGAAGACCTATTCGGACACAGGGGGTATGGCTACACCTTC. Translated: CSVEDLFGHRGYGYTF. This chain uses TRBV29-1 with TRBJ1-2; the match to TRBD1 covers 8 bases. V shed 0 bases, J shed 5 bases, and the junction held 11 bases outside the gene matches. This CDR3 is 16 amino acids long. Germline V gives CDR1 SQVTM, CDR2 ANQGSEA.

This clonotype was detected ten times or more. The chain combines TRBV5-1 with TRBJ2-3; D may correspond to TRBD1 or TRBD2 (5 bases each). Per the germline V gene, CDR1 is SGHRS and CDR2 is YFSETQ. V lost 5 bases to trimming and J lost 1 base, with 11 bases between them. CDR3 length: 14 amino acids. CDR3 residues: CASSWDEGTDTQYF. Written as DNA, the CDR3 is TGCGCCAGCAGTTGGGACGAGGGCACAGATACGCAGTATTTT.

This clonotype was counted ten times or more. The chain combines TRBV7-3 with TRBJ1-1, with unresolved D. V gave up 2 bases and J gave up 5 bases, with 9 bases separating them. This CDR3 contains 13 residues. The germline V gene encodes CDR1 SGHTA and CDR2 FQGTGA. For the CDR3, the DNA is TGTGCCAGCAGCTTATCGCTAGTGACTGAAGCTTTCTTT. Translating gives CASSLSLVTEAFF.

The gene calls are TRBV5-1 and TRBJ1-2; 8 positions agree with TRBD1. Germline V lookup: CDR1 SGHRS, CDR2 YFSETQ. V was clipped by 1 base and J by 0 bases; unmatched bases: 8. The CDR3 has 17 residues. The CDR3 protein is CASSLKLGQGANYGYTF. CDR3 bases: TGCGCCAGCAGCTTGAAGCTTGGACAGGGCGCTAACTATGGCTACACCTTC.

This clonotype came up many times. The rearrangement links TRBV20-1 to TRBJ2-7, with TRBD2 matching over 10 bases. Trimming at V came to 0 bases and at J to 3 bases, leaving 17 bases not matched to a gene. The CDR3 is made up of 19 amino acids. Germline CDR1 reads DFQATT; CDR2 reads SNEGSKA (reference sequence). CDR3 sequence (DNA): TGCAGTGCTAGAGATCGCGGGAGACTAGCGGGCCCTCGGGACTACGAGCAGTACTTC. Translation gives CSARDRGRLAGPRDYEQYF.

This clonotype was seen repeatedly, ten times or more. The CDR3, as DNA: TGTGCCAGCAGTTTGTACCGGGACAGCTCCTACGAGCAGTACTTC. Encoded protein: CASSLYRDSSYEQYF. The rearrangement links TRBV28 to TRBJ2-7; 7 bases are a match to TRBD1. Germline V CDR1 and CDR2: MDHEN, SYDVKM. Losses at the gene ends were 3 bases for V and 0 bases for J; bases not matched to a gene: 5. There are 15 residues in the CDR3.

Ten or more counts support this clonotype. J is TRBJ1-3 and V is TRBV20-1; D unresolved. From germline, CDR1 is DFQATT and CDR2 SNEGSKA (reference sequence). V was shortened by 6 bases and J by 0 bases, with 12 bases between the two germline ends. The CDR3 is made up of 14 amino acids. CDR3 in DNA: TGCAGTGCCGCGGACGGCTTCTCTGGAAACACCATATATTTT. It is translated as CSAADGFSGNTIYF.

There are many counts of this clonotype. CDR3 sequence (DNA): TGTGCCAGTAGTATCGGGACTACTACCTACAATGAGCAGTTCTTC. Translation: CASSIGTTTYNEQFF. The J gene is TRBJ2-1, the V gene TRBV19; 7 bases agree with TRBD2. The CDR3 extends over 15 amino acids. Unmatched junction bases numbered 4, after V lost 3 bases and J lost 2 bases. In germline, CDR1 is LNHDA, CDR2 SQIVND (reference sequence).

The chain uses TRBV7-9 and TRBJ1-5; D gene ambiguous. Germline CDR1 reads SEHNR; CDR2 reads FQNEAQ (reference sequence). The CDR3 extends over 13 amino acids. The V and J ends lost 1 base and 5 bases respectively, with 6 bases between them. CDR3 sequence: CASSLDPHQPQHF. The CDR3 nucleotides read TGTGCCAGCAGCTTAGACCCCCATCAGCCCCAGCATTTT. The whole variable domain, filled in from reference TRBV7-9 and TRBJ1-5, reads DTGVSQNPRHKITKRGQNVTFRCDPISEHNRLYWYRQTLGQGPEFLTYFQNEAQLEKSRLLSDRFSAERPKGSFSTLEIQRTEQGDSAMYLCASSLDPHQPQHFGDGTRLSIL.

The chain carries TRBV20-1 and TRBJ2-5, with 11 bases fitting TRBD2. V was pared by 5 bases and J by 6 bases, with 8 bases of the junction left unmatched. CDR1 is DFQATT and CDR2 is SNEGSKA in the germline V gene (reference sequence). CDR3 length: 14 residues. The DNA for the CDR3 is TGCAGTGCTGCTAGCGGGGGGATAGGAAAGACCCAGTACTTC. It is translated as CSAASGGIGKTQYF.

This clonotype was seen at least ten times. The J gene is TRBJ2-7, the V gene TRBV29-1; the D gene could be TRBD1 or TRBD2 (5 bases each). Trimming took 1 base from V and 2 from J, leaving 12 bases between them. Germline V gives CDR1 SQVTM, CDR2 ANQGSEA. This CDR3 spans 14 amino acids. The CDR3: CSVEGGAYPYEQYF. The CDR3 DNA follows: TGCAGCGTTGAAGGAGGGGCCTATCCCTACGAGCAGTACTTC.

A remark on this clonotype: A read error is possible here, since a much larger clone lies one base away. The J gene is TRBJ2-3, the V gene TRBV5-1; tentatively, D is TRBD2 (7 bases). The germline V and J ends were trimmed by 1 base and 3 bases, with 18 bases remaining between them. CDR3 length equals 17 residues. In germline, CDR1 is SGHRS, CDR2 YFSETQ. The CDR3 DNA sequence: TGCGCCAGCAGCTTGAACTTGGGGGGGGGCCGGACAGATACGCAGTATTTT. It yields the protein CASSLNLGGGRTDTQYF.

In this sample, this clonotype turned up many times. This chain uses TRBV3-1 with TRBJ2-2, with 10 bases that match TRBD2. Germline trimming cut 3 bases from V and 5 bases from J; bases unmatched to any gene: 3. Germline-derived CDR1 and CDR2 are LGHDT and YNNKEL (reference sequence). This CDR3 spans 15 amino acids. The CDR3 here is CASSHVSGRTGELFF. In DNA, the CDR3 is TGTGCCAGCAGCCACGTTAGCGGGAGGACCGGGGAGCTGTTTTTT.

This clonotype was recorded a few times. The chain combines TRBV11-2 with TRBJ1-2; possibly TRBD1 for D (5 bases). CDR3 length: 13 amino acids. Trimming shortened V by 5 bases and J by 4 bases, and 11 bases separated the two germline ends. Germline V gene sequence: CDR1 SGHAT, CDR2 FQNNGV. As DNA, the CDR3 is TGTGCCAGCAGCCGCCCAGGGATCTATGGCTACACCTTC. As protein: CASSRPGIYGYTF.

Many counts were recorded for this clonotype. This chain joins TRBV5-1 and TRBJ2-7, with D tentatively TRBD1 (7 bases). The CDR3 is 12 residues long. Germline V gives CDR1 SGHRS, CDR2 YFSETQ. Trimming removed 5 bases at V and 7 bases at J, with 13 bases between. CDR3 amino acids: CASRSRGREQYF. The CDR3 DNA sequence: TGCGCCAGCAGAAGCAGGGGGAGGGAGCAGTACTTC.